This T cell receptor (beta chain) was sequenced for a study of monozygotic twins with inflammatory bowel disease. Two nested PCRs, run for around 15 and 9 cycles, were applied to TCRalpha and TCRbeta cDNA. TCRdb re-called the 5' RACE reads and shows each CDR3 protein once, DNA omitted. The sample includes some 99,000 distinct CDR3 sequences. The CDR3 length is 14 residues. The genes are TRBV12-3 or TRBV12-4 and TRBJ2-2; absent DNA, TCRdb's TRBD2 call cannot be checked. This TCR was sampled from a human donor with ulcerative colitis or Crohn's disease, or a healthy co-twin of an affected twin (not recorded which). Input material: blood. The CDR3 loop is CASSFEGSTGELFF.